The 30 T cell receptor beta chains presented below share a single source sample, sequenced in a study of blood T cell repertoires in COVID-19 (TCRdb year 2020). The library relied on the immunoSEQ multiplex PCR assay. TCRdb retrieved this table from immuneACCESS and kept in-frame rearrangements only. Not all clones are present; in checked studies, unresolved V genes account for under half, and no reason is known for the remainder. Across this sample there are 70,000 or so clones, with about nine tenths seen only once. The ten biggest clones cover approximately 6.7% of the sample. Sequencing input: peripheral blood. Source of these receptors: a woman aged 80 or older with active COVID-19.

The J gene is TRBJ2-7, the V gene TRBV13; TRBD2 is a possible D gene (5 bases). CDR1 PRHDT and CDR2 FYEKMQ come from the germline V gene (reference sequence). Trimming took off 5 bases at V and 0 bases at J, with 14 bases between the two ends. The CDR3 covers 15 residues. As DNA, the CDR3 is TGTGCCAGCAGCGAAGAAGGGAGACCCTCCTACGAGCAGTACTTC. It encodes CASSEEGRPSYEQYF.

V is TRBV6-5 and J is TRBJ1-1; D remains ambiguous. Trimming cost V 2 bases and J 8 bases, with 6 bases left between them. Germline V CDR1 and CDR2: MNHEY, SVGAGI. The CDR3 has 11 residues. CDR3 amino acids: CASSYAAEAFF. DNA of the CDR3: TGTGCCAGCAGTTACGCGGCGGAAGCTTTCTTT.

The CDR3 region is CASSRGEGLYNEQFF. In nucleotides, the CDR3 is TGTGCCAGCTCACGGGGAGAGGGCCTCTACAATGAGCAGTTCTTC. This chain links TRBV18 with TRBJ2-1; D is perhaps TRBD2 (5 bases). Germline CDR1 is KGHSH and CDR2 is LQKENI. The V and J ends lost 4 bases and 3 bases respectively, with 13 bases between them. This CDR3 comprises 15 residues.

The rearrangement joins TRBV5-6 to TRBJ2-1; TRBD2 matches at 7 bases. Germline V gene data show CDR1 as SGHDT and CDR2 as YYEEEE. Unmatched junction bases numbered 10, after V lost 2 bases and J lost 8 bases. The CDR3 has 15 residues. CDR3: CASSFGTSVYDEQFF. CDR3 sequence (DNA): TGTGCCAGCAGCTTTGGAACTAGCGTGTACGATGAGCAGTTCTTC. The full variable domain, rest sourced from reference TRBV5-6 and TRBJ2-1, is DAGVTQSPTHLIKTRGQQVTLRCSPKSGHDTVSWYQQALGQGPQFIFQYYEEEERQRGNFPDRFSGHQFPNYSSELNVNALLLGDSALYLCASSFGTSVYDEQFFGPGTRLTVL.

The genes are TRBV7-2 and TRBJ1-3; no reliable D call. The CDR3 sequence is 15 residues long. The germline V gene encodes CDR1 SGHTA and CDR2 FQGNSA. V was shortened by 1 base and J by 0 bases, with 7 bases between the two germline ends. DNA of the CDR3: TGTGCCAGCAGCTTAGAAGGAGGCTCTGGAAACACCATATATTTT. Protein: CASSLEGGSGNTIYF.

The V and J genes are TRBV3-1 (or the pseudogene TRBV3-2) and TRBJ1-3; TRBD1 matches at 8 bases. The germline gives CDR1 LGHDT, CDR2 YNNKEL (reference sequence). The CDR3 totals 14 residues. With V trimmed by 4 bases and J by 4 bases, 3 bases remained unmatched. The CDR3 region has the DNA TGTGCCAGCAGCCCCCGGGACAGGGGAAACACCATATATTTT. This gives the protein CASSPRDRGNTIYF.

The genes are TRBV11-3 and TRBJ2-1; perhaps TRBD2 as D (5 bases). The CDR3 totals 15 residues. V lost 0 bases, J lost 0 bases, and 6 bases lay in between. Germline V gene data show CDR1 as SGHNT and CDR2 as YENEEA. CDR3 nucleotides: TGTGCCAGCAGCTTAGAAGCGGACTCCTACAATGAGCAGTTCTTC. It yields the protein CASSLEADSYNEQFF. Complete variable domain (other parts from reference TRBV11-3 and TRBJ2-1): EAGVVQSPRYKIIEKKQPVAFWCNPISGHNTLYWYLQNLGQGPELLIRYENEEAVDDSQLPKDRFSAERLKGVDSTLKIQPAELGDSAVYLCASSLEADSYNEQFFGPGTRLTVL.

The chain uses TRBV30 and TRBJ1-4; D ambiguous. V lost 1 base to trimming and J lost 7 bases, with 10 bases between them. The germline V gene encodes CDR1 GTSNPN and CDR2 SVGIG (reference sequence). The CDR3 loop spans 13 amino acids. The DNA of the CDR3 is TGTGCCTGGAGTGGAGTGACAATTGAAAAACTGTTTTTT. Protein: CAWSGVTIEKLFF.

The gene calls are TRBV7-9 and TRBJ1-5; D gene uncertain. Germline assignment: CDR1 SEHNR and CDR2 FQNEAQ (reference sequence). V lost 11 bases and J lost 6, with 17 bases in between. This CDR3 has 13 amino acids. The CDR3 bases are TGTGCCCTAAGCGAGGGTCCCGCTCAGCCCCAGCATTTT. This codes for CALSEGPAQPQHF.

The V and J genes are TRBV29-1 and TRBJ2-3, with D tentatively TRBD2 (6 bases). The length of the CDR3 is 12 residues. From germline, CDR1 is SQVTM and CDR2 ANQGSEA. CDR3 protein: CTLGGASGTQYF. CDR3 DNA: TGCACCCTCGGAGGGGCTAGTGGGACGCAGTATTTT.

The V call is TRBV9, the J call TRBJ2-7; TRBD2 agrees at 12 bases. The J segment lost 4 bases and the V segment lost 4 bases, leaving 6 bases of the junction unmatched. Germline V CDR1 and CDR2: SGDLS, YYNGEE. The CDR3 spans 15 residues. The DNA of the CDR3 is TGTGCCAGCAGCCCGACTAGCGGGAGAGTATACGAGCAGTACTTC. Translated, it gives CASSPTSGRVYEQYF.

The chain has TRBV4-1 and TRBJ1-6, with 9 bases identical to TRBD1. Germline values: CDR1 MGHRA, CDR2 YSYEKL. This CDR3 region has 16 residues. The V gene end was trimmed by 1 base and the J gene end by 6 bases; junction bases not matched to a gene: 4. The CDR3 here is CASSQVQGAFNSPLHF. CDR3 DNA: TGCGCCAGCAGCCAAGTACAGGGGGCGTTTAATTCACCCCTCCACTTT.

The CDR3 region is CASSGGQTSSGANVLTF. CDR3 DNA: TGCGCCAGCAGCGGGGGACAGACCAGCTCTGGGGCCAACGTCCTGACTTTC. This sequence joins TRBV4-1 and TRBJ2-6, with 7 bases that match TRBD1. Germline lookup yields CDR1 MGHRA and CDR2 YSYEKL. With 5 bases clipped from V and 0 bases from J, the junction kept 7 bases outside the gene matches. The CDR3 has 17 residues.

V usage is TRBV4-1 and J usage is TRBJ1-2, with 8 bases matching TRBD1. This CDR3 region has 15 residues. CDR1 and CDR2 (germline): MGHRA, YSYEKL. V gave up 3 bases and J gave up 2 bases; unmatched junction bases: 5. The CDR3 loop is CASSQSSGGNYGYTF. The CDR3 DNA sequence: TGCGCCAGCAGCCAGAGCTCAGGGGGCAACTATGGCTACACCTTC.

The chain employs TRBV19 and TRBJ2-1, with D possibly TRBD1 on 5 matching bases. The CDR3 runs to 15 residues. Germline assignment: CDR1 LNHDA and CDR2 SQIVND (reference sequence). V lost 5 bases and J lost 7, with 18 bases in between. For the CDR3, the DNA is TGTGCCAGTAGTCTACCACCTGGGGCGCCGAATGAGCAGTTCTTC. This gives the protein CASSLPPGAPNEQFF.

This rearrangement joins TRBV5-4 to TRBJ1-4; D is possibly TRBD1 (6 bases). V lost 4 bases and J 3 bases, leaving 22 bases between the germline ends. Germline CDR1 reads SGHNT; CDR2 reads YYREEE (reference sequence). The length of the CDR3 is 18 residues. The CDR3 region has the DNA TGTGCCAGCAGCATCCTAGCTGGGGGCGCAATCCCTAATGAAAAACTGTTTTTT. As protein: CASSILAGGAIPNEKLFF.

The V call is TRBV5-1, the J call TRBJ1-2, with 8 bases aligning to TRBD1. Unmatched junction bases numbered 6, after V lost 4 bases and J lost 7 bases. Germline CDR1 and CDR2: SGHRS and YFSETQ. The CDR3 has 13 residues. The CDR3 sequence: CASSPDRVVGYTF. CDR3 nucleotide sequence: TGCGCCAGCAGCCCGGACAGGGTGGTTGGCTACACCTTC.

The chain joins TRBV28 to TRBJ1-1; possibly TRBD1 for D (6 bases). Between the trimmed V and J ends, which lost 2 bases and 10 bases, there was a span of 14 bases. CDR1 and CDR2 (germline): MDHEN, SYDVKM. The CDR3 spans 13 residues. CDR3 DNA sequence: TGTGCCAGCAGTTTAAATACAGGGCTGGGAGCTTTCTTT. Protein sequence: CASSLNTGLGAFF.

The table lists this clone with a few counts. The chain links TRBV29-1 to TRBJ1-1, with 7 nucleotides matching TRBD1. The CDR3 runs to 12 residues. The germline CDR1 and CDR2 sequences are SQVTM and ANQGSEA. V was pared by 8 bases and J by 5 bases, with 8 bases of the junction left unmatched. Written as DNA, the CDR3 is TGCAGCATACGACAGGGACGGACTGAAGCTTTCTTT. Translating it yields CSIRQGRTEAFF.

The gene calls are TRBV5-6 and TRBJ2-7; D perhaps matches TRBD1 (5 bases). CDR1 is SGHDT and CDR2 is YYEEEE in the germline V gene. Between the trimmed V and J ends, which lost 1 base and 2 bases, there was a span of 19 bases. The CDR3 sequence is 17 residues long. CDR3 region: CASSLFSGRSQPYEQYF. The CDR3 DNA follows: TGTGCCAGCAGCTTGTTTTCAGGGCGGTCACAACCCTACGAGCAGTACTTC.

The chain uses TRBV14 and TRBJ1-2; no clear D gene. This CDR3 comprises 15 residues. V was shortened by 4 bases and J by 8 bases, with 20 bases between the two germline ends. Germline loops: CDR1 SGHDN, CDR2 FVKESK. CDR3 sequence reads: CASSRTIGHERGYTF. CDR3 in DNA: TGTGCCAGCAGCCGAACCATCGGGCATGAGCGGGGCTACACCTTC.

The count of this clone is one. This chain links TRBV7-9 with TRBJ2-3; 9 positions match TRBD2. CDR1 and CDR2 (germline): SEHNR, FQNEAQ (reference sequence). V dropped 5 bases and J dropped 3; count of bases not matched to a gene: 15. The CDR3 spans 18 residues. The CDR3 nucleotides read TGTGCCAGCAGCCCCGCCATGGGCGGGAGGGCTCTGACAGATACGCAGTATTTT. It codes for CASSPAMGGRALTDTQYF.

The gene calls are TRBV28 and TRBJ1-5; perhaps TRBD1 as D (6 bases). This CDR3 has 12 amino acids. The germline CDR1 and CDR2 sequences are MDHEN and SYDVKM. V was shortened by 6 bases and J by 6 bases, with 9 bases between the two germline ends. CDR3 in amino acids: CASRTGGQPQHF. In DNA, the CDR3 is TGTGCCAGCAGGACAGGTGGTCAGCCCCAGCATTTT. Full variable domain (remainder filled in from reference TRBV28 and TRBJ1-5): DVKVTQSSRYLVKRTGEKVFLECVQDMDHENMFWYRQDPGLGLRLIYFSYDVKMKEKGDIPEGYSVSREKKERFSLILESASTNQTSMYLCASRTGGQPQHFGDGTRLSIL.

The gene calls are TRBV21-1 and TRBJ2-7; the table's D call of TRBD1 was not tested on the DNA. TRBV21-1 is deemed a pseudogene. This CDR3 spans 13 amino acids. The CDR3 nucleotides read TGTGCCAGCTTACGCGCAGGGCCCCACGAGCAGTACTTC. This translates into CASLRAGPHEQYF.

This chain connects TRBV18 to TRBJ2-3, with no clear D. The CDR3 consists of 14 residues. Germline CDR1 and CDR2: KGHSH and LQKENI. Between the trimmed V and J ends, which lost 6 bases and 4 bases, there was a span of 14 bases. This CDR3 reads CASSPLDRADTQYF. The CDR3, as DNA: TGTGCCAGCTCGCCCCTGGATCGGGCAGATACGCAGTATTTT.

The rearrangement links TRBV15 to TRBJ1-1; 10 positions match TRBD1. The J segment lost 0 bases and the V segment lost 1 base, leaving 8 bases of the junction unmatched. CDR1 is LNHNV and CDR2 is YYDKDF in the germline V gene (reference sequence). The CDR3 runs to 18 residues. CDR3 region: CATSRGVTGGEVNTEAFF. CDR3 DNA: TGTGCCACCAGCAGAGGGGTGACAGGGGGCGAAGTGAACACTGAAGCTTTCTTT.

The chain joins TRBV24-1 to TRBJ1-1; unclear D gene. The V gene's germline CDR1 is KGHDR and CDR2 SFDVKD. V lost 4 bases and J 1 base, leaving 12 bases between the germline ends. The CDR3 spans 15 residues. The CDR3 here is CATSDPRVGNTEAFF. The CDR3, as DNA: TGTGCCACCAGTGACCCCCGGGTCGGGAACACTGAAGCTTTCTTT.

The V call is TRBV5-1, the J call TRBJ2-2; 12 positions match TRBD2. The junction had 5 bases not matched to a gene; V was cut back by 5 bases and J by 0 bases. The germline V gene encodes CDR1 SGHRS and CDR2 YFSETQ. The length of the CDR3 is 17 residues. CDR3 sequence (DNA): TGCGCCAGCAGTCGGACTAGCGGGGTCGCGAACACCGGGGAGCTGTTTTTT. Translating it yields CASSRTSGVANTGELFF. The variable domain in full, with the rest retrieved from reference TRBV5-1 and TRBJ2-2, is KAGVTQTPRYLIKTRGQQVTLSCSPISGHRSVSWYQQTPGQGLQFLFEYFSETQRNKGNFPGRFSGRQFSNSRSEMNVSTLELGDSALYLCASSRTSGVANTGELFFGEGSRLTVL.

The rearrangement joins TRBV19 to TRBJ2-2; 7 positions match TRBD2. The germline V gene has CDR1 LNHDA and CDR2 SQIVND (reference sequence). V was clipped by 1 base and J by 1 base; unmatched bases: 3. The CDR3 totals 16 residues. CDR3 sequence (DNA): TGTGCCAGTAGTATAGGCGGGAGTGGGAACACCGGGGAGCTGTTTTTT. Protein: CASSIGGSGNTGELFF.

The chain joins TRBV18 to TRBJ2-7; D is possibly TRBD1 (6 bases). Germline V CDR1 and CDR2: KGHSH, LQKENI. CDR3 size: 15 residues. Trimming stripped 4 bases from V and 1 base from J, with 14 bases between. DNA of the CDR3: TGTGCCAGCTCACAGTATGTAGGACAGTCCTACGAGCAGTACTTC. Its protein product is CASSQYVGQSYEQYF.